The clone carrying this T cell receptor (beta chain) was seen a handful of times. The V gene's germline CDR1 is LGHNA and CDR2 YNFKEQ. This CDR3 region has 16 residues. The trim removed 0 bases at V and 6 bases at J, leaving 4 bases unmatched. Study processing details: Quantification of nucleated cells was approximated via reference gene primer amplification. Method: immunoSEQ multiplex PCR; TCRdb's copy keeps in-frame clones and lacks some. That table is the source of V, J and clone size, and D and trimming were worked out from the DNA. Of more than 300,000 clones in the sample, around 88% were seen once. The sample comes from a study of blood T cell repertoires in COVID-19. Study-wide context: Some COVID-19 samples were acute and others convalescent; all came from the United States, Italy and Spain. PBMCs, B-cell-depleted T cells, or T cells provided the cDNA or gDNA that made up the material.

Sequenced sample: peripheral blood. The chain joins TRBV4-2 to TRBJ2-1; 11 nucleotides match TRBD2. This TCR was recovered from a woman between 25 and 40 years old with COVID-19, enrolled during active disease. DNA of the CDR3: TGTGCCAGCAGCCAAGATTTTAGCGGGGGGGCCAATGAGCAGTTCTTC. Its translation: CASSQDFSGGANEQFF.